The rows below give T cell receptor beta chains drawn from one sample of a study of T cell responses to AZD1222 COVID-19 vaccine. Clones were read by immunoSEQ multiplex PCR, and TCRdb kept only the in-frame ones, dropping some. The data hold around 150,000 clones, with almost 90% observed a single time. Sequences were derived from peripheral blood, sampled on day 0 of AZD1222 vaccination. The receptors shown here come from an adult in good health. The CDR3 runs from the conserved cysteine through the conserved F or W. The D gene is left open where the match is weak. For some rows the clone size is stated as once, few or many, or as a class when expanded; others skip it.

J gene: TRBJ2-6
D gene: .
V gene: TRBV6-5
clone size: .
CDR3 protein: CASSLQGSGANVLTF
CDR3 DNA: TGTGCCAGCTCGCTTCAGGGATCTGGGGCCAACGTCCTGACTTTC

J gene: TRBJ1-6
D gene: .
V gene: TRBV10-3
clone size: .
CDR3 protein: CAITSRIGRGLHF
CDR3 DNA: TGTGCCATCACCTCAAGAATTGGGAGGGGCCTCCACTTT

J gene: TRBJ2-3
D gene: .
V gene: TRBV2
clone size: .
CDR3 protein: CASRPSSTKDTQYF
CDR3 DNA: TGTGCCAGCAGACCTTCGTCGACTAAGGATACGCAGTATTTT

J gene: TRBJ1-2
D gene: .
V gene: TRBV4-1
clone size: .
CDR3 protein: CASSSRRDGYTF
CDR3 DNA: TGCGCCAGCAGCTCGAGAAGGGACGGCTACACCTTC

J gene: TRBJ1-2
D gene: .
V gene: TRBV5-8
clone size: .
CDR3 protein: CASSIGPFVAYGYTF
CDR3 DNA: TGTGCCAGCAGCATTGGTCCCTTCGTGGCGTATGGCTACACCTTC

J gene: TRBJ2-1
D gene: TRBD2
V gene: TRBV6-2/TRBV6-3
clone size: .
CDR3 protein: CASSYSSRGGSEQFF
CDR3 DNA: TGTGCCAGCAGTTACTCTTCGCGGGGGGGCTCGGAGCAGTTCTTC

J gene: TRBJ2-5
D gene: TRBD2
V gene: TRBV5-1
clone size: .
CDR3 protein: CASSSAGVGQETQYF
CDR3 DNA: TGCGCCAGCAGCTCCGCGGGAGTCGGTCAAGAGACCCAGTACTTC

J gene: TRBJ2-5
D gene: .
V gene: TRBV27
clone size: once
CDR3 protein: CPLGEEAGTQYF
CDR3 DNA: TGTCCGCTTGGAGAGGAGGCGGGGACCCAGTACTTC

J gene: TRBJ1-4
D gene: .
V gene: TRBV15
clone size: .
CDR3 protein: CATSRGVRDGNEKLFF
CDR3 DNA: TGTGCCACCAGCAGAGGTGTCCGAGACGGTAATGAAAAACTGTTTTTT

J gene: TRBJ1-4
D gene: .
V gene: TRBV3-1/TRBV3-2
clone size: .
CDR3 protein: CASSQVLRQTTNEKLFF
CDR3 DNA: TGTGCCAGCAGCCAAGTACTTCGGCAGACAACTAATGAAAAACTGTTTTTT

J gene: TRBJ2-7
D gene: TRBD1
V gene: TRBV5-1
clone size: .
CDR3 protein: CASSPPGQGPYEQYF
CDR3 DNA: TGCGCCAGCAGCCCACCTGGACAGGGCCCCTACGAGCAGTACTTC

J gene: TRBJ1-4
D gene: .
V gene: TRBV6-5
clone size: .
CDR3 protein: CASSYGGGGEKLFF
CDR3 DNA: TGTGCCAGCAGTTACGGGGGAGGGGGGGAAAAACTGTTTTTT

J gene: TRBJ1-1
D gene: .
V gene: TRBV15
clone size: .
CDR3 protein: CATSTRRGPEAFF
CDR3 DNA: TGTGCCACCAGCACCCGTCGGGGGCCTGAAGCTTTCTTT

J gene: TRBJ2-3
D gene: .
V gene: TRBV19
clone size: .
CDR3 protein: CASSTIVRGFEDTQYF
CDR3 DNA: TGTGCCAGTAGTACAATAGTCAGGGGATTTGAAGATACGCAGTATTTT

J gene: TRBJ1-5
D gene: .
V gene: TRBV5-1
clone size: .
CDR3 protein: CASSPAVGVDQPQHF
CDR3 DNA: TGCGCCAGCAGCCCAGCCGTGGGGGTTGATCAGCCCCAGCATTTT

J gene: TRBJ1-5
D gene: .
V gene: TRBV12-3/TRBV12-4
clone size: few
CDR3 protein: CASSSGDQPQHF
CDR3 DNA: TGTGCCAGCAGTTCCGGGGACCAGCCCCAGCATTTT

J gene: TRBJ2-1
D gene: TRBD1
V gene: TRBV7-6
clone size: .
CDR3 protein: CASSSQGGQGKLNEQFF
CDR3 DNA: TGTGCCAGCAGCTCGCAAGGGGGACAGGGAAAATTAAATGAGCAGTTCTTC

J gene: TRBJ2-1
D gene: .
V gene: TRBV18
clone size: .
CDR3 protein: CASSLYDPPVFLEQFF
CDR3 DNA: TGTGCCAGCTCACTATACGACCCCCCCGTTTTTTTGGAGCAGTTCTTC

J gene: TRBJ2-7
D gene: TRBD2
V gene: TRBV5-4
clone size: .
CDR3 protein: CASRPGTSGMQEQYF
CDR3 DNA: TGTGCCAGCAGGCCTGGGACTAGCGGGATGCAGGAGCAGTACTTC

J gene: TRBJ1-6
D gene: .
V gene: TRBV5-4
clone size: .
CDR3 protein: CASSLGRGNSPLHF
CDR3 DNA: TGTGCCAGCAGCTTGGGGAGAGGTAATTCACCCCTCCACTTT

J gene: TRBJ1-1
D gene: .
V gene: TRBV20-1
clone size: .
CDR3 protein: CSADEAFF
CDR3 DNA: TGCAGTGCTGATGAAGCTTTCTTT

J gene: TRBJ2-7
D gene: .
V gene: TRBV5-1
clone size: .
CDR3 protein: CASSLDGTAVGEQYF
CDR3 DNA: TGCGCCAGCAGCTTGGATGGGACCGCGGTGGGAGAGCAGTACTTC

J gene: TRBJ2-7
D gene: TRBD1
V gene: TRBV11-2
clone size: .
CDR3 protein: CASNRGVSYEQYF
CDR3 DNA: TGTGCCAGCAACAGGGGGGTCTCCTACGAGCAGTACTTC

J gene: TRBJ2-5
D gene: .
V gene: TRBV20-1
clone size: .
CDR3 protein: CSAVRMETQYF
CDR3 DNA: TGCAGTGCGGTCAGAATGGAGACCCAGTACTTC

J gene: TRBJ1-4
D gene: .
V gene: TRBV19
clone size: .
CDR3 protein: CASGQTAARTYEKLFF
CDR3 DNA: TGTGCCAGTGGACAAACCGCGGCCCGGACGTATGAAAAACTGTTTTTT

J gene: TRBJ2-5
D gene: TRBD1
V gene: TRBV7-9
clone size: .
CDR3 protein: CASSPGTGGETQYF
CDR3 DNA: TGTGCCAGCAGCCCCGGGACAGGGGGAGAGACCCAGTACTTC

J gene: TRBJ2-7
D gene: .
V gene: TRBV28
clone size: .
CDR3 protein: CASKTTHYEQYF
CDR3 DNA: TGTGCCAGCAAGACTACCCACTACGAGCAGTACTTC

J gene: TRBJ2-3
D gene: TRBD2
V gene: TRBV9
clone size: .
CDR3 protein: CASSVEFRAGVGTDTQYF
CDR3 DNA: TGTGCCAGCAGCGTAGAGTTTAGAGCGGGAGTTGGCACAGATACGCAGTATTTT

J gene: TRBJ1-3
D gene: .
V gene: TRBV7-2
clone size: .
CDR3 protein: CASSSESYTIYF
CDR3 DNA: TGTGCCAGCAGCTCCGAGAGTTACACCATATATTTT

J gene: TRBJ1-1
D gene: TRBD1
V gene: TRBV29-1
clone size: .
CDR3 protein: CSVESGTDMNTEAFF
CDR3 DNA: TGCAGCGTTGAATCAGGGACAGATATGAACACTGAAGCTTTCTTT

J gene: TRBJ1-4
D gene: TRBD1
V gene: TRBV7-2
clone size: .
CDR3 protein: CASSPTGVLEKLFF
CDR3 DNA: TGTGCCAGCAGCCCGACAGGGGTGCTTGAAAAACTGTTTTTT

J gene: TRBJ2-3
D gene: .
V gene: TRBV29-1
clone size: .
CDR3 protein: CSVERPARGPDTQYF
CDR3 DNA: TGCAGCGTTGAAAGGCCAGCCCGGGGCCCAGATACGCAGTATTTT

J gene: TRBJ2-1
D gene: .
V gene: TRBV7-2
clone size: .
CDR3 protein: CASSFTAPRGEQFF
CDR3 DNA: TGTGCCAGCAGCTTTACAGCTCCCAGGGGTGAGCAGTTCTTC

J gene: TRBJ2-2
D gene: .
V gene: TRBV28
clone size: .
CDR3 protein: CASIETARSGELFF
CDR3 DNA: TGTGCCAGCATTGAGACAGCCAGGTCCGGGGAGCTGTTTTTT

J gene: TRBJ2-1
D gene: .
V gene: TRBV18
clone size: .
CDR3 protein: CASSAINNEQFF
CDR3 DNA: TGTGCCAGCTCAGCTATTAACAATGAGCAGTTCTTC

J gene: TRBJ1-5
D gene: TRBD1
V gene: TRBV9
clone size: once
CDR3 protein: CASSRGGKQPQHF
CDR3 DNA: TGTGCCAGCAGCAGAGGGGGCAAGCAGCCCCAGCATTTT

J gene: TRBJ1-1
D gene: .
V gene: TRBV6-6
clone size: .
CDR3 protein: CASSPLSETHLNTEAFF
CDR3 DNA: TGTGCCAGCAGTCCCCTTAGTGAGACGCACTTGAACACTGAAGCTTTCTTT

J gene: TRBJ2-7
D gene: .
V gene: TRBV6-5
clone size: .
CDR3 protein: CASSSVVSYEQYF
CDR3 DNA: TGTGCCAGCAGTTCCGTGGTCTCCTACGAGCAGTACTTC

J gene: TRBJ1-5
D gene: .
V gene: TRBV6-2/TRBV6-3
clone size: .
CDR3 protein: CASSYLRGDQPQHF
CDR3 DNA: TGTGCCAGCAGTTACTTGAGGGGCGATCAGCCCCAGCATTTT

J gene: TRBJ1-1
D gene: .
V gene: TRBV29-1
clone size: once
CDR3 protein: CSVAEGGSTEAFF
CDR3 DNA: TGCAGCGTGGCGGAGGGGGGTTCCACTGAAGCTTTCTTT

J gene: TRBJ2-5
D gene: .
V gene: TRBV27
clone size: .
CDR3 protein: CASSHTGAWAQYF
CDR3 DNA: TGTGCCAGCAGCCATACAGGTGCTTGGGCCCAGTACTTC

J gene: TRBJ2-7
D gene: TRBD2
V gene: TRBV7-2
clone size: .
CDR3 protein: CASSRGLAGELGQYF
CDR3 DNA: TGTGCCAGCAGTCGCGGACTAGCGGGAGAGTTAGGGCAGTACTTC

J gene: TRBJ1-5
D gene: .
V gene: TRBV6-2/TRBV6-3
clone size: .
CDR3 protein: CASSRTGNSNQPQHF
CDR3 DNA: TGTGCCAGCAGTCGGACGGGCAATAGCAATCAGCCCCAGCATTTT